The clone carrying this T cell receptor beta chain was detected many times. Method: immunoSEQ multiplex PCR; TCRdb's copy keeps in-frame clones and lacks some. The sample yields approximately 11,000 clones, 84% seen once. The germline gives CDR1 SQVTM, CDR2 ANQGSEA. V dropped 4 bases and J dropped 0; count of bases not matched to a gene: 9. This CDR3 spans 16 amino acids. These data come from a study of T cell changes during pregnancy in multiple sclerosis. The TCR sequence derives from a female donor in good health, enrolled as a control in a pregnancy study. The rearrangement uses TRBV29-1 and TRBJ1-3, with 7 bases identical to TRBD1. This sample comprised CD8+ T cells from peripheral blood mononuclear cells, obtained after pregnancy. CDR3 region: CSVAYTGDHSGNTIYF. CDR3 sequence (DNA): TGCAGCGTTGCTTATACAGGGGACCACTCTGGAAACACCATATATTTT.